This T cell receptor (beta chain) was recorded in a study of T cells after posttransplantation cyclophosphamide. Study-wide points: Donor CD8+ memory clones often dominated recipient blood repertoires at later times. Blood and skin or GI T cell repertoires showed limited TRB overlap.

This clone was counted many times. What it recognizes is unknown. TCRdb's table, derived via immunoSEQ multiplex PCR, lists solely in-frame clones and lacks some. Found here are about 37,000 clones, no singletons; the ten largest cover approximately 6.3%. Trimming took off 1 base at V and 5 bases at J, with 3 bases between the two ends. Looked up from germline, CDR1 is SGHVS and CDR2 is FQNEAQ. This CDR3 is built from 13 residues. This TCR came from a man aged 25 to 40 in good health and a related stem cell transplant donor. Sample: PBMCs. The rearrangement joins TRBV7-8 to TRBJ1-6; no firm D call. The CDR3 loop reads CASSLVDNSPLHF. DNA for the CDR3: TGTGCCAGCAGCTTAGTCGATAATTCACCCCTCCACTTT. Drawing the rest from reference TRBV7-8 and TRBJ1-6, the complete variable domain is GAGVSQSPRYKVAKRGQDVALRCDPISGHVSLFWYQQALGQGPEFLTYFQNEAQLDKSGLPSDRFFAERPEGSVSTLKIQRTQQEDSAVYLCASSLVDNSPLHFGNGTRLTVT.